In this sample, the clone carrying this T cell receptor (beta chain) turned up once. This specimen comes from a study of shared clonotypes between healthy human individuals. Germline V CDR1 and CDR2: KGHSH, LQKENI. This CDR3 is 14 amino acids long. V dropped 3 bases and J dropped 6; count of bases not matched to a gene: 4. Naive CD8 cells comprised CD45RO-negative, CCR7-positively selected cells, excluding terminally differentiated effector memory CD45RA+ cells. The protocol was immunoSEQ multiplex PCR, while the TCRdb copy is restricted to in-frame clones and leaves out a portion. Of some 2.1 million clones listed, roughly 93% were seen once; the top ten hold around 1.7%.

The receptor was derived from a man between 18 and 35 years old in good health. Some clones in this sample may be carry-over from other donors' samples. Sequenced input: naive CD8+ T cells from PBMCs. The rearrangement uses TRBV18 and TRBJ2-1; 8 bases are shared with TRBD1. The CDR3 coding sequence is TGTGCCAGCTCACCCTTTGGACAGGGCAATGAGCAGTTCTTC. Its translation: CASSPFGQGNEQFF.